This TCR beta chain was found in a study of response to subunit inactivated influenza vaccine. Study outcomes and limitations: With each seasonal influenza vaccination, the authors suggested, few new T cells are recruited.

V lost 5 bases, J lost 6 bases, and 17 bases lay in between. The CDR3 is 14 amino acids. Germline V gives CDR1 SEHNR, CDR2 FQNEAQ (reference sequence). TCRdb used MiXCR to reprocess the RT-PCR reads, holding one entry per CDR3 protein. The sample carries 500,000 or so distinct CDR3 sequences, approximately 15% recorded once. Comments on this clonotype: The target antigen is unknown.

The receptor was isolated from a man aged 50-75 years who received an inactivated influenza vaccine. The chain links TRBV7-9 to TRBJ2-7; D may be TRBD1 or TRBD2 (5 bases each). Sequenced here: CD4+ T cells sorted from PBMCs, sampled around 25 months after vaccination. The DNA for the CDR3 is TGTGCCAGCAGCCGCCAGACGGGGACGTCCGAGCAGTACTTC. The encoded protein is CASSRQTGTSEQYF.